This entry concerns a single T cell receptor beta chain. Antigen unknown. The data derive from a study of T cells in Graves' hyperthyroidism and ophthalmopathy. Findings and limits, study-wide: Most clonotypes expanded in thyroid above 0.001 were likewise present in blood. Ophthalmopathy was separated from stable hyperthyroidism by a 13 V-J model.

Exclusion of patients followed from uncontrolled infection, other autoimmune disease, pregnancy or lactation. Fresh peripheral blood, 10 ml, yielded the PBMCs. CDR1 is SQVTM and CDR2 is ANQGSEA in the germline V gene. Trimming shortened V by 1 base and J by 0 bases, and 12 bases separated the two germline ends. The CDR3 length is 15 residues. There were TCR beta CDR3 regions amplified from RNA transcripts. An initial round of RT-PCR targeting the TCR CDR3 relied on the HTBI primer set. TCRdb re-derived calls from the multiplex PCR reads in MiXCR, one entry per CDR3 protein. Of approximately 870,000 distinct CDR3 sequences in the sample, 35% to 45% were seen once.

The chain couples TRBV29-1 to TRBJ1-2, with D perhaps matching TRBD1 (6 bases). This TCR derives from a man aged 18-30 years with Graves' hyperthyroidism. Material: blood. The CDR3 region is CSVEAGGASNYGYTF. The DNA of the CDR3 is TGCAGCGTTGAAGCGGGGGGCGCATCTAACTATGGCTACACCTTC.